These 8 T cell receptor beta chains were sequenced from one sample in a study of shared clonotypes between healthy human individuals. Sequencing used immunoSEQ multiplex PCR; TCRdb keeps in-frame clones, though not all of them. The repertoire holds more than 2,000,000 clones, with 85% to 95% as singletons. Sequenced sample: naive CD4+ T cells from PBMCs. Subset described: CD45RA+ positively selected. The receptors here all came from a man between 18 and 35 years old in good health. Some clones in this sample may be carry-over from other donors' samples.

The V call is TRBV6-1, the J call TRBJ2-1; D not resolved. Germline CDR1 is MNHNS and CDR2 is SASEGT. This CDR3 spans 13 amino acids. Trimming took 7 bases from V and 3 from J, leaving 10 bases between them. This CDR3 is CASKLQSYNEQFF. CDR3 sequence (DNA): TGTGCCAGCAAACTCCAGAGCTACAATGAGCAGTTCTTC.

This chain uses TRBV29-1 with TRBJ2-5; D not certain. CDR1 is SQVTM, CDR2 ANQGSEA, per germline. The V gene lost 5 bases and the J gene lost 0 bases, with 13 bases spanning the gap. The CDR3 sequence is 14 residues long. The CDR3 sequence is CSVTARLHQETQYF. CDR3 sequence (DNA): TGCAGCGTTACGGCAAGATTACACCAAGAGACCCAGTACTTC.

This clone was counted a single time. The chain is built from TRBV29-1 and TRBJ1-4, with a tentative D call TRBD1 (5 bases). The V gene's germline CDR1 is SQVTM and CDR2 ANQGSEA. The CDR3 is made up of 17 amino acids. Trimming cost V 4 bases and J 0 bases, with 18 bases left between them. CDR3 protein: CSVGPGTTFSTNEKLFF. CDR3 in DNA: TGCAGCGTTGGCCCCGGGACGACCTTCTCAACTAATGAAAAACTGTTTTTT.

V gene TRBV7-2 combines with J gene TRBJ2-3; 8 positions agree with TRBD2. The CDR3 is made up of 16 amino acids. CDR1 is SGHTA and CDR2 is FQGNSA in the germline V gene. V lost 3 bases, J lost 0 bases, and 5 bases stayed unmatched. DNA for the CDR3: TGTGCCAGCAGCTTCACTAGCGGAACTAGCACAGATACGCAGTATTTT. It translates to CASSFTSGTSTDTQYF.

The chain employs TRBV19 and TRBJ1-3, with no clear D. V was pared by 5 bases and J by 0 bases, with 8 bases between. Per the germline V gene, CDR1 is LNHDA and CDR2 is SQIVND (reference sequence). The length of the CDR3 is 14 residues. The CDR3 sequence: CASSQTSSGNTIYF. CDR3 sequence (DNA): TGTGCCAGTAGTCAGACGTCCTCTGGAAACACCATATATTTT.

V gene TRBV14 combines with J gene TRBJ1-1; 7 nucleotides agree with TRBD1. Losses at the gene ends were 4 bases for V and 5 bases for J; bases not matched to a gene: 10. This CDR3 is built from 15 residues. Germline lookup yields CDR1 SGHDN and CDR2 FVKESK. The CDR3 bases are TGTGCCAGCAGCCCCAGGGGGGGAATGAGGACTGAAGCTTTCTTT. Protein product: CASSPRGGMRTEAFF.

The chain couples TRBV28 to TRBJ2-3, with D uncertain. Germline lookup yields CDR1 MDHEN and CDR2 SYDVKM. There are 13 residues in the CDR3. V lost 7 bases, J lost 4 bases, and 12 bases lay in between. In nucleotides, the CDR3 is TGTGCCAGCATTACCACGTCGGCAGATACGCAGTATTTT. The encoded protein is CASITTSADTQYF.

The genes are TRBV2 and TRBJ1-2; D is uncertain. V lost 6 bases and J lost 3, with 5 bases in between. The CDR3 loop spans 11 amino acids. Germline values: CDR1 SNHLY, CDR2 FYNNEI. The CDR3, as DNA: TGTGCCAGCAGCCCGTACTATGGCTACACCTTC. Residues: CASSPYYGYTF.